These 26 T cell receptor beta chains were all obtained from the same sample, sequenced in a study of control samples from healthy donors and cancer patients. TCRdb's copy holds only in-frame clones and misses some; the assay was immunoSEQ multiplex PCR. Among 40,000 to 65,000 clones, approximately 86% were seen once, and the ten largest hold over 12%. Sequenced sample: PBMCs. The receptors were gathered from a man aged 55 to 70 with head and neck cancer.

The chain joins TRBV28 to TRBJ2-5, with 7 nucleotides matching TRBD1. V was clipped by 6 bases and J by 5 bases; unmatched bases: 9. In germline, CDR1 is MDHEN, CDR2 SYDVKM. This CDR3 has 14 amino acids. CDR3 nucleotides: TGTGCCAGCAGGGACCGGACAGGAGTGGAGACCCAGTACTTC. Its translation: CASRDRTGVETQYF. Looking up the rest from reference TRBV28 and TRBJ2-5 gives the full variable domain: DVKVTQSSRYLVKRTGEKVFLECVQDMDHENMFWYRQDPGLGLRLIYFSYDVKMKEKGDIPEGYSVSREKKERFSLILESASTNQTSMYLCASRDRTGVETQYFGPGTRLLVL.

The chain carries TRBV6-4 and TRBJ2-1; tentative D call: TRBD1 (6 bases). V shed 3 bases and J shed 6 bases, with 9 bases lying between them. In germline, CDR1 is MRHNA, CDR2 SNTAGT. The CDR3 spans 13 residues. The DNA of the CDR3 is TGTGCCAGCAGTGAACAGGGTGTCAATGAGCAGTTCTTC. Its protein is CASSEQGVNEQFF.

The chain recombines TRBV5-1 with TRBJ1-2; 10 bases agree with TRBD1. V lost 2 bases to trimming and J lost 4 bases; unmatched junction nucleotides: 11. The CDR3 contains 17 residues. Germline CDR1 reads SGHRS; CDR2 reads YFSETQ. The CDR3 nucleotides are TGCGCCAGCAGCTTCCGGGGACAGGGGAGCGGTGCCTATGGCTACACCTTC. It is translated as CASSFRGQGSGAYGYTF.

J is TRBJ2-1 and V is TRBV6-5, with TRBD1 as a possible D gene (6 bases). The germline gives CDR1 MNHEY, CDR2 SVGAGI. V was pared by 8 bases and J by 7 bases, with 18 bases between. The CDR3 sequence is 14 residues long. The chain's CDR3 is CASRDQGSKNEQFF. CDR3 coding DNA: TGTGCCAGCCGGGACCAGGGGAGCAAAAATGAGCAGTTCTTC.

The V and J genes are TRBV7-9 and TRBJ1-1; unclear D gene. Per germline, CDR1 SEHNR and CDR2 FQNEAQ (reference sequence). Trimming took off 3 bases at V and 0 bases at J, with 5 bases between the two ends. The CDR3 sequence is 13 residues long. The CDR3 DNA reads as TGTGCCAGCAGCTTCACGATGAACACTGAAGCTTTCTTT. Protein: CASSFTMNTEAFF.

This sequence joins TRBV30 and TRBJ1-1; unclear D gene. The ends were cut back, 1 base at V and 1 base at J, with 10 bases in the middle. Germline-derived CDR1 and CDR2 are GTSNPN and SVGIG (reference sequence). The CDR3 loop spans 14 amino acids. The CDR3, as DNA: TGTGCCTGGAGTGGGGTAGGACGGAACACTGAAGCTTTCTTT. Translated, it gives CAWSGVGRNTEAFF.

The V and J genes are TRBV27 and TRBJ1-1, with D unclear. CDR1 is MNHEY and CDR2 is SMNVEV in the germline V gene (reference sequence). This CDR3 spans 13 amino acids. V lost 2 bases to trimming and J lost 7 bases, with 11 bases between them. In DNA form, the CDR3 reads TGTGCCAGCAGTTTAGGGGTTAAGGGTGAAGCTTTCTTT. Amino acids: CASSLGVKGEAFF.

This chain links TRBV7-9 with TRBJ2-3; TRBD2 matches at 7 bases. The CDR3 runs 16 residues. CDR1 SEHNR and CDR2 FQNEAQ come from the germline V gene (reference sequence). Losses at the gene ends were 5 bases for V and 2 bases for J; bases not matched to a gene: 10. The DNA of the CDR3 is TGTGCCAGCAGCCCTGGATGGGGGGGGACCACAGATACGCAGTATTTT. It is translated as CASSPGWGGTTDTQYF.

The chain uses TRBV7-8 and TRBJ2-2; 8 nucleotides align to TRBD1. Germline V gene sequence: CDR1 SGHVS, CDR2 FQNEAQ. V gave up 2 bases and J gave up 6 bases; unmatched junction bases: 5. The length of the CDR3 is 15 residues. Written as DNA, the CDR3 is TGTGCCAGCAGCTTAAGACAGGGGACCGCCGGGGAGCTGTTTTTT. Translating it yields CASSLRQGTAGELFF.

In regard to this clone: The germline gene is not matched at one end of the junction; a read error may be the cause. This sequence joins TRBV7-9 and TRBJ1-6, with 9 bases matching TRBD1. Germline V CDR1 and CDR2: SEHNR, FQNEAQ (reference sequence). The CDR3 totals 18 residues. As DNA, the CDR3 is TGTGCCAGCAGCCTAGCCTCTCTCCGGGACAGGGAGAATTCACCCCTCCACTTT. This codes for CASSLASLRDRENSPLHF.

This rearrangement joins TRBV12-3 or TRBV12-4 to TRBJ2-5, with a weak D call TRBD1 (5 bases). Deletions cut 7 bases from V and 4 bases from J, with 13 bases between. The CDR3 extends over 13 amino acids. In DNA form, the CDR3 reads TGTGCCAGCACCCCCCAGGGATCAGAGACCCAGTACTTC. Encoded protein: CASTPQGSETQYF.

The chain carries TRBV5-1 and TRBJ2-5; D perhaps matches TRBD1 (7 bases). Trimming took 2 bases from V and 2 from J, leaving 19 bases between them. Germline CDR1 SGHRS, CDR2 YFSETQ. This CDR3 is 17 amino acids long. CDR3 sequence (DNA): TGCGCCAGCAGCTTCGACAAATTCAGGGGGGCTCAAGAGACCCAGTACTTC. Translating it yields CASSFDKFRGAQETQYF.

The CDR3, as DNA: TGTGCCAGCTCACCAGCTGGGGGTGATGAAAAACTGTTTTTT. Protein sequence: CASSPAGGDEKLFF. This chain links TRBV18 with TRBJ1-4, with a weak D call TRBD1 (5 bases). Germline V CDR1 and CDR2: KGHSH, LQKENI. The CDR3 length is 14 residues. With 2 bases removed from V and 6 bases from J, the gap between germline ends came to 10 bases.

This clone has just one count. The genes are TRBV7-9 and TRBJ2-1, with D perhaps matching TRBD1 or TRBD2 (5 bases each). The CDR3 runs to 16 residues. The germline V gene has CDR1 SEHNR and CDR2 FQNEAQ (reference sequence). Trimming shortened V by 5 bases and J by 10 bases, and 24 bases separated the two germline ends. CDR3 residues: CASSISGAAVVGEQFF. The DNA of the CDR3 is TGTGCCAGCAGCATTTCCGGGGCAGCCGTTGTAGGAGAGCAGTTCTTC.

V and J are TRBV6-6 and TRBJ2-6; D gene unclear. Between the trimmed V and J ends, which lost 2 bases and 0 bases, there was a span of 5 bases. Germline CDR1 reads MNHNY; CDR2 reads SVGAGI (reference sequence). There are 15 residues in the CDR3. CDR3 in amino acids: CASSYLSSGANVLTF. The CDR3 DNA reads TGTGCCAGCAGTTACCTTAGCTCTGGGGCCAACGTCCTGACTTTC.

This chain joins TRBV5-8 and TRBJ2-7, with 7 bases fitting TRBD1. The CDR3 is 14 amino acids. Per the germline V gene, CDR1 is SGHTS and CDR2 is YDEGEE. Losses at the gene ends were 4 bases for V and 1 base for J; bases not matched to a gene: 5. As DNA, the CDR3 is TGTGCCAGCAGCAGGACGGGACAGTCCTACGAGCAGTACTTC. Translating gives CASSRTGQSYEQYF.

V gene TRBV19 combines with J gene TRBJ1-5; D is possibly TRBD1 (5 bases). From germline, CDR1 is LNHDA and CDR2 SQIVND (reference sequence). The V gene lost 2 bases and the J gene lost 7 bases, with 15 bases spanning the gap. The CDR3 covers 15 residues. The CDR3 reads CASSISGTGGQPQHF. DNA for the CDR3: TGTGCCAGTAGTATAAGCGGAACAGGTGGGCAGCCCCAGCATTTT.

V gene TRBV28 combines with J gene TRBJ1-5; tentative D call: TRBD1 (5 bases). In germline, CDR1 is MDHEN, CDR2 SYDVKM. Trimming took 3 bases from V and 1 from J, leaving 19 bases between them. The CDR3 has 18 residues. Written as DNA, the CDR3 is TGTGCCAGCAGTTTGAGGTTGGGGGGGGTGATGAGCAATCAGCCCCAGCATTTT. Amino acid sequence: CASSLRLGGVMSNQPQHF. Together with reference TRBV28 and TRBJ1-5, the CDR3 gives the full variable domain: DVKVTQSSRYLVKRTGEKVFLECVQDMDHENMFWYRQDPGLGLRLIYFSYDVKMKEKGDIPEGYSVSREKKERFSLILESASTNQTSMYLCASSLRLGGVMSNQPQHFGDGTRLSIL.

CDR3 in amino acids: CSVGDSSYNEQFF. For the CDR3, the DNA is TGCAGCGTAGGGGACAGCTCCTACAATGAGCAGTTCTTC. This chain joins TRBV29-1 and TRBJ2-1; 7 bases map to TRBD1. This CDR3 has 13 residues. V shed 6 bases and J 0 bases; nucleotides not matched to a gene: 2. Germline V gene sequence: CDR1 SQVTM, CDR2 ANQGSEA.

V is TRBV18 and J is TRBJ1-1; TRBD1 matches at 7 bases. Germline V CDR1 and CDR2: KGHSH, LQKENI. Losses at the gene ends were 4 bases for V and 1 base for J; bases not matched to a gene: 3. CDR3 length: 14 residues. CDR3 in amino acids: CASSRGQENTEAFF. The CDR3 bases are TGTGCCAGCTCACGAGGACAGGAGAACACTGAAGCTTTCTTT.

This clone was counted a single time. The V and J genes are TRBV5-6 and TRBJ2-3, with 7 bases matching TRBD2. V was pared by 4 bases and J by 10 bases, with 9 bases of the junction left unmatched. The germline CDR1 and CDR2 sequences are SGHDT and YYEEEE. The CDR3 totals 13 residues. The CDR3 sequence is CASSPGTTIPQYF. In nucleotides, the CDR3 is TGTGCCAGCAGCCCGGGGACTACAATTCCGCAGTATTTT.

The J gene is TRBJ1-1, the V gene TRBV6-4, with D hard to call. CDR1 MRHNA and CDR2 SNTAGT come from the germline V gene. V was shortened by 8 bases and J by 8 bases, with 9 bases between the two germline ends. There are 10 residues in the CDR3. The DNA of the CDR3 is TGTGCCAGCCAGCCAGTCGAAGCTTTCTTT. This translates into CASQPVEAFF.

V is TRBV9 and J is TRBJ1-4; 7 nucleotides line up with TRBD1. The CDR3 has 15 residues. J was trimmed by 4 bases and V by 1 base; bases with no gene match: 4. Per the germline V gene, CDR1 is SGDLS and CDR2 is YYNGEE. This chain's CDR3 is CASSVQQGYNEKLFF. CDR3 in DNA: TGTGCCAGCAGCGTACAACAGGGGTATAATGAAAAACTGTTTTTT.

The chain carries TRBV29-1 and TRBJ2-7; D gene uncertain. This CDR3 is 14 amino acids long. The V end was cut by 5 bases, the J end by 0 bases, with 14 bases between. Germline CDR1 SQVTM, CDR2 ANQGSEA. This CDR3 reads CSVSIDTYSYEQYF. CDR3 in DNA: TGCAGCGTTTCCATTGACACGTACTCCTACGAGCAGTACTTC.

V gene TRBV24-1 combines with J gene TRBJ2-7, with 9 bases fitting TRBD2. Trimming took 5 bases from V and 6 from J; bases not matched to a gene: 4. Germline CDR1 reads KGHDR; CDR2 reads SFDVKD. The CDR3 totals 13 residues. CDR3 protein: CATSGSGSREQYF. The CDR3 nucleotides are TGTGCCACCAGTGGTAGCGGGAGTCGCGAGCAGTACTTC.

CDR3 sequence reads: CASSFSRQGAFGYTF. Written as DNA, the CDR3 is TGTGCCAGCAGCTTTAGTCGACAGGGGGCCTTTGGCTACACCTTC. The chain has TRBV5-4 and TRBJ1-2; 10 nucleotides align to TRBD1. V was clipped by 2 bases and J by 7 bases; unmatched bases: 8. The CDR3 extends over 15 amino acids. Germline V lookup: CDR1 SGHNT, CDR2 YYREEE (reference sequence). The complete variable domain, with remaining parts taken from reference TRBV5-4 and TRBJ1-2, reads ETGVTQSPTHLIKTRGQQVTLRCSSQSGHNTVSWYQQALGQGPQFIFQYYREEENGRGNFPPRFSGLQFPNYSSELNVNALELDDSALYLCASSFSRQGAFGYTFGSGTRLTVV.